The 19 T cell receptor beta chains reported below all come from one sample, sequenced in a study of post-analysis software for immune sequencing data. Sequencing libraries made from TCR beta cDNA carried unique molecular identifiers. TCRdb ran MiXCR on the PCR reads and lists one entry per CDR3 protein. Of 700,000 to 900,000 distinct CDR3 sequences listed, roughly 46% are singletons. Their target antigens are unknown. Study conclusions and caveats: Four to six TRBV segments were more frequent in patients than controls; TRBV5-6, TRBV5-1 and TRBV20-1 belonged to this group.

The sequenced sample consisted of blood. These receptors were obtained from a girl under 18 with multiple sclerosis.

The chain has TRBV7-9 and TRBJ2-7, with D possibly being TRBD1 (6 bases). V lost 3 bases and J 5 bases, leaving 14 bases between the germline ends. This CDR3 comprises 14 residues. The V gene's germline CDR1 is SEHNR and CDR2 FQNEAQ (reference sequence). The CDR3 nucleotides are TGTGCCAGCAGCTTCGTACAGGGTACCAACGAGCAGTACTTC. The encoded protein is CASSFVQGTNEQYF.

The chain is built from TRBV29-1 and TRBJ2-7, with 9 bases lining up with TRBD1. CDR1 is SQVTM and CDR2 is ANQGSEA in the germline V gene. CDR3 length: 13 residues. V lost 4 bases to trimming and J lost 1 base; unmatched junction nucleotides: 2. The CDR3 region is CSVADRGSYEQYF. The CDR3 DNA reads as TGCAGCGTTGCGGACAGGGGATCCTACGAGCAGTACTTC.

This chain connects TRBV7-9 to TRBJ2-3; possibly TRBD2 for D (5 bases). Germline V lookup: CDR1 SEHNR, CDR2 FQNEAQ (reference sequence). The CDR3 consists of 13 residues. Trimming shortened V by 0 bases and J by 8 bases, and 9 bases separated the two germline ends. In DNA form, the CDR3 reads TGTGCCAGCAGCTTAGCGCCCGGGGTTACGCAGTATTTT. It yields the protein CASSLAPGVTQYF.

This clonotype was seen more than once but under ten times. V and J are TRBV11-2 and TRBJ2-7; D might be TRBD1 (6 bases). Germline CDR1 and CDR2: SGHAT and FQNNGV. The CDR3 has 16 residues. V was shortened by 5 bases and J by 1 base, with 18 bases between the two germline ends. DNA for the CDR3: TGTGCCAGCAGCCAAACCCGGGGACACCTATCCTACGAGCAGTACTTC. It specifies CASSQTRGHLSYEQYF. The full variable domain, with the rest looked up from reference TRBV11-2 and TRBJ2-7, is EAGVAQSPRYKIIEKRQSVAFWCNPISGHATLYWYQQILGQGPKLLIQFQNNGVVDDSQLPKDRFSAERLKGVDSTLKIQPAKLEDSAVYLCASSQTRGHLSYEQYFGPGTRLTVT.

V gene TRBV2 combines with J gene TRBJ2-7; tentatively, D is TRBD1 (5 bases). Between the trimmed V and J ends, which lost 2 bases and 2 bases, there was a span of 13 bases. The germline V gene encodes CDR1 SNHLY and CDR2 FYNNEI. CDR3 length equals 15 residues. Written as DNA, the CDR3 is TGTGCCAGCAGTGAAAATCCGGACACCACCTACGAGCAGTACTTC. Protein sequence: CASSENPDTTYEQYF.

This chain connects TRBV30 to TRBJ1-5; the D gene is possibly TRBD1 (5 bases). Germline CDR1 reads GTSNPN; CDR2 reads SVGIG (reference sequence). V lost 2 bases, J lost 1 base, and 9 bases lay in between. The CDR3 totals 14 residues. The CDR3 sequence: CAWSKGASNQPQHF. The CDR3 region has the DNA TGTGCCTGGAGTAAAGGGGCGAGCAATCAGCCCCAGCATTTT.

The chain carries TRBV10-3 and TRBJ2-7; maybe TRBD2 (6 bases). The CDR3 loop spans 14 amino acids. Trimming removed 0 bases at V and 2 bases at J, with 8 bases between. Germline V lookup: CDR1 ENHRY, CDR2 SYGVKD. CDR3 nucleotide sequence: TGTGCCATCAGTGAGTCTGGGGGGACCTACGAGCAGTACTTC. Amino acid sequence: CAISESGGTYEQYF.

About this clonotype: The DNA is left out, because the CDR3 cannot be placed on it with certainty; the CDR3 is given as TCRdb lists it. The gene calls are TRBV5-1 and TRBJ1-1; the tabulated D call, TRBD1, remains unverified against the DNA. The CDR3 spans 18 residues, counting both ends. The germline CDR1 and CDR2 sequences are SGHRS and YFSETQ. The CDR3 sequence: CASSQGFRARGGYTEAFF.

The CDR3 bases are TGTGCCAGCAGCGTAGCCCCCAGGAACGAGCAGTACTTC. Translating it yields CASSVAPRNEQYF. This chain uses TRBV9 with TRBJ2-7; D remains ambiguous. Per the germline V gene, CDR1 is SGDLS and CDR2 is YYNGEE. This CDR3 is 13 amino acids long. V shed 0 bases and J shed 5 bases, with 9 bases lying between them. Looking up the rest from reference TRBV9 and TRBJ2-7 gives the full variable domain: DSGVTQTPKHLITATGQRVTLRCSPRSGDLSVYWYQQSLDQGLQFLIQYYNGEERAKGNILERFSAQQFPDLHSELNLSSLELGDSALYFCASSVAPRNEQYFGPGTRLTVT.

This clonotype showed up just a few times. CDR3 bases: TGTGCCAGTAGTACCCCAATAGCGGGGGAGCAGTACTTC. Protein: CASSTPIAGEQYF. The chain combines TRBV27 with TRBJ2-5; 9 bases line up with TRBD2. The J segment lost 11 bases and the V segment lost 9 bases, leaving 13 bases of the junction unmatched. Germline values: CDR1 MNHEY, CDR2 SMNVEV (reference sequence). There are 13 residues in the CDR3.

The V gene is TRBV4-3, the J gene TRBJ2-6, with TRBD2 matching over 7 bases. In germline, CDR1 is LGHNA, CDR2 YSLEER. The CDR3 runs 19 residues. Trimming removed 2 bases from V and 0 bases from J; junction bases left unmatched: 10. The chain's CDR3 is CASSQLGGVSLSGANVLTF. In nucleotides, the CDR3 is TGCGCCAGCAGCCAACTGGGGGGGGTGTCTCTCTCTGGGGCCAACGTCCTGACTTTC.

This chain uses TRBV30 with TRBJ1-2; D uncertain. The CDR3 is made up of 14 amino acids. Deletions cut 0 bases from V and 8 bases from J, with 16 bases between. From germline, CDR1 is GTSNPN and CDR2 SVGIG (reference sequence). This CDR3 is CAWSVLGVGLGYTF. The CDR3 coding sequence is TGTGCCTGGAGTGTATTAGGTGTGGGCTTGGGCTACACCTTC.

This clonotype showed up just a few times. The rearrangement joins TRBV3-1 to TRBJ2-5, with 13 bases that match TRBD2. The CDR3 totals 18 residues. Germline V gene data show CDR1 as LGHDT and CDR2 as YNNKEL (reference sequence). J lost 1 base, V lost 1 base, and 6 bases had no gene match. CDR3 nucleotides: TGTGCCAGCAGCCAAGGGACTAGCGGGAGAGTCGTCCAAGAGACCCAGTACTTC. Its protein is CASSQGTSGRVVQETQYF.

A word on this clonotype: A junction end diverges from the germline sequence, so it may reflect a read error. V gene TRBV20-1 combines with J gene TRBJ2-3, with a tentative D call TRBD2 (5 bases). Germline CDR1 reads DFQATT; CDR2 reads SNEGSKA (reference sequence). The CDR3 consists of 14 residues. CDR3 bases: TGCAGTGCTAGTACGGGGTCGGGCACAGATGCGCAGTATTTT. Its protein product is CSASTGSGTDAQYF.

The V and J genes are TRBV5-1 and TRBJ2-5; 7 positions agree with TRBD2. Unmatched junction bases numbered 10, after V lost 3 bases and J lost 5 bases. From germline, CDR1 is SGHRS and CDR2 YFSETQ. The CDR3 covers 15 residues. The CDR3: CASSSGTIKGETQYF. The DNA of the CDR3 is TGCGCCAGCAGCTCAGGGACTATTAAAGGGGAGACCCAGTACTTC.

The chain links TRBV9 to TRBJ2-1; TRBD2 matches at 10 bases. The CDR3 covers 15 residues. The V and J ends lost 5 bases and 7 bases, in that order; junction bases with no gene match: 9. Germline V gene lookup returns CDR1 SGDLS and CDR2 YYNGEE. CDR3 residues: CASSTLAGAWNEQFF. The CDR3 DNA follows: TGTGCCAGCAGTACCCTAGCGGGAGCTTGGAATGAGCAGTTCTTC.

CDR3 region: CASSPVTSVLTF. The CDR3 coding sequence is TGTGCCAGCAGCCCCGTAACATCCGTCCTGACTTTC. The J gene is TRBJ2-6, the V gene TRBV28; D is ambiguous. CDR3 length: 12 residues. Germline loops: CDR1 MDHEN, CDR2 SYDVKM. V lost 6 bases to trimming and J lost 12 bases, with 12 bases between them.

The chain carries TRBV24-1 and TRBJ2-3, with 10 nucleotides matching TRBD2. CDR3 length equals 14 residues. Per germline, CDR1 KGHDR and CDR2 SFDVKD. The V and J ends lost 9 bases and 10 bases, in that order; junction bases with no gene match: 12. As DNA, the CDR3 is TGTGCCACCCGATCTAGCGGGAGTTCTGGTGCGCAGTATTTT. Protein sequence: CATRSSGSSGAQYF.

Of note for this clonotype: The conserved final phenylalanine or tryptophan is absent from the CDR3, which likely points to a read error. The chain uses TRBV6-1 and TRBJ2-3; 9 bases fit TRBD2. J gave up 6 bases and V 6 bases, and 10 bases lay outside the gene matches. Germline lookup yields CDR1 MNHNS and CDR2 SASEGT. The CDR3 loop spans 15 amino acids. The CDR3 here is CASRQPSGMQDTQYL. The DNA of the CDR3 is TGTGCCAGCAGACAGCCTAGCGGGATGCAGGATACGCAGTATTTG.